The rows below give T cell receptor beta chains drawn from one sample of a study of immune evolution from preneoplasia to lung adenocarcinoma. Profiled with immunoSEQ multiplex PCR; TCRdb holds only in-frame clones, not every one. The data hold thousands of clones, with roughly three quarters observed a single time. What was sequenced was FFPE minimally invasive lung adenocarcinoma tissue. These receptors were taken from a person between 45 and 75 years old with lung adenocarcinoma. Both conserved end residues are part of each CDR3. A D gene is named only where the DNA matches it firmly. The listing skips clone size in some rows; elsewhere it reads once, few, many or a size class.

clone size | J gene | D gene | V gene | CDR3 DNA | CDR3 protein
- | TRBJ2-7 | TRBD1 | TRBV4-1 | TGCGCCAGCAGCCAAGCTCCGGGACAGGGCATCTACGAGCAGTACTTC | CASSQAPGQGIYEQYF
- | TRBJ2-3 | - | TRBV4-3 | TGCGCCAGCAGCCAAGGATCTATCGCCAGCACAGATACGCAGTATTTT | CASSQGSIASTDTQYF
- | TRBJ2-2 | - | TRBV27 | TGTGCCAGCAGTCCCCCGACAGGGAGGGTTTCCGGGGAGCTGTTTTTT | CASSPPTGRVSGELFF
once | TRBJ2-5 | TRBD2 | TRBV27 | TGTGCCAGCAGTTCGTTGATAGGACTAGCGGGCGTGCAAGAGACCCAGTACTTC | CASSSLIGLAGVQETQYF
- | TRBJ2-2 | - | TRBV5-4 | TGTGCCAGCAGCTTGGATAGCGGGGAGCTGTTTTTT | CASSLDSGELFF
- | TRBJ1-2 | TRBD1 | TRBV13 | TGTGCCAGCAGCTACGAAAACAGGGGGAACGGCTACACCTTC | CASSYENRGNGYTF
- | TRBJ2-1 | TRBD2 | TRBV5-4 | TGTGCCAGCAAGCGGGAGGTGGGCAATGAGCAGTTCTTC | CASKREVGNEQFF
- | TRBJ2-5 | TRBD2 | TRBV18 | TGTGCCAGCTCGGACGTGGCGGGAGGGCGTGAGACCCAGTACTTC | CASSDVAGGRETQYF
once | TRBJ2-2 | - | TRBV18 | TGTGCCAGCTCACTCGGGACCCCGAACACCGGGGAGCTGTTTTTT | CASSLGTPNTGELFF
- | TRBJ1-5 | - | TRBV29-1 | TGCAGCGTAGGCTGGGAGGGTCAGCCCCAGCATTTT | CSVGWEGQPQHF
- | TRBJ1-3 | - | TRBV6-1 | TGTGCCAGCAGTGACCCAAGCTCTGGAAACACCATATATTTT | CASSDPSSGNTIYF
few | TRBJ2-7 | TRBD1 | TRBV30 | TGTGCCTGGAGTGTCGGACAGGGGACCCACGAGCAGTACTTC | CAWSVGQGTHEQYF
- | TRBJ1-1 | - | TRBV2 | TGTGCCAGCACCTTTAACACTGAAGCTTTCTTT | CASTFNTEAFF
once | TRBJ2-7 | - | TRBV6-5 | TGTGCCAGCAGTTACCGGGACACCTACGAGCAGTACTTC | CASSYRDTYEQYF
- | TRBJ1-1 | TRBD1 | TRBV7-9 | TGTGCCAGCAGTCGGGACAGGCGGACTGAAGCTTTCTTT | CASSRDRRTEAFF
- | TRBJ2-7 | - | TRBV5-5 | TGTGCCAGCAGCTTCGCAGGGGTAGACGAGCAGTACTTC | CASSFAGVDEQYF
- | TRBJ1-1 | - | TRBV6-5 | TGTGCCAGCCGGAAGACGGGAAACACTGAAGCTTTCTTT | CASRKTGNTEAFF
- | TRBJ1-4 | - | TRBV4-2 | TGTGCCAGCAGCCATTACTCTCAGGCCGGGGATGAAAAACTGTTTTTT | CASSHYSQAGDEKLFF
- | TRBJ2-1 | TRBD2 | TRBV28 | TGTGCCACGCTCCGGACTAGCATCTACAATGAGCAGTTCTTC | CATLRTSIYNEQFF